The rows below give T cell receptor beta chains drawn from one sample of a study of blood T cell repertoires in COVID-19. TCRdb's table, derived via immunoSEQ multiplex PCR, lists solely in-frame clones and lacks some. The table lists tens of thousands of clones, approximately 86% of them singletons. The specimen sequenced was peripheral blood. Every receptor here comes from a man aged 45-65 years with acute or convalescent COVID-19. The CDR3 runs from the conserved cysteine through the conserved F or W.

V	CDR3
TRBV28	CASSGGGANYGYTF
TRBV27	CASWGPAEPQHF
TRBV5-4	CASRSEGITDTQYF
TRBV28	CASSLYQSYGYTF
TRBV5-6	CASSTGVAYEQYF
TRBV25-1	CASSDRGRSNEKLFF
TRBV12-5	CASGSFRVGHGYTF
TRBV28	CASLQSSAGANVLTF
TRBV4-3	CASSQGTGGGYGYTF
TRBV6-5	CASSYSAPGQGYEQYF
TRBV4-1	CASSQMGGASYEQYF
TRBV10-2	CASSTGTGNIQYF
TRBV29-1	CSVLSGTSPYEQYF
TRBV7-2	CASSLFGLAGMTDKNEQFF
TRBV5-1	CASSQDRDFYTF
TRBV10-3	CAIREQPNTEAFF
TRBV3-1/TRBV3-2	CASSPGSGGAEFF
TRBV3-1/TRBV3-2	CASSQDQREVDEQYF
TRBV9	CASSAIGQGAVAFF
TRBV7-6	CASSSGTGAMNTEAFF
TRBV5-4	CASSGVGQGSEQYF
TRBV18	CASSPPGQGNQPQHF
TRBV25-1	CASSDRGGSYEQYF
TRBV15	CATSRGPGQNNQPQHF
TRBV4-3	CASSQGTGGLYEQYF
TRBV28	CATHRGQGHEQYF
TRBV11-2	CASSFGEGDNSYEQYF
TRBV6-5	CASRLGGGNQPQHF
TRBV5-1	CASSSGQGKSYGYTF
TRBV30	CASMGLAKNIQYF
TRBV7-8	CASSHMGGGYTF